The clone carrying this T cell receptor beta chain was seen only a few times. Of the isolated RNA, all was reverse transcribed, and so the sequenced material was expressed TCRB transcripts. Method: immunoSEQ multiplex PCR; TCRdb's copy keeps in-frame clones and lacks some. The table shows about 930,000 clones, with around a sixth occurring only once. The entry originates in a study of beta chain features in type 1 diabetes. The V gene's germline CDR1 is MDHEN and CDR2 SYDVKM. This CDR3 region has 14 residues. With 10 bases removed from V and 2 bases from J, the gap between germline ends came to 14 bases.

Sequences were obtained from naive CD4+ T cells from blood. The sequence derives from a woman in her late teens or twenties in good health. V is TRBV28 and J is TRBJ1-4, with D tentatively TRBD1 (5 bases). Here the CDR3 reads CAIQAGGTNEKLFF. The CDR3, as DNA: TGTGCCATCCAGGCTGGGGGGACTAATGAAAAACTGTTTTTT.